The 9 T cell receptor beta chains given below trace back to one sample, sequenced in a study of blood T cells in healthy people across ages. The authors ran a second PCR of about 7 to 11 cycles using a sample-barcoded 5' primer and a J-beta primer mix. Via MiXCR, TCRdb re-called the 5' RACE reads, giving one row per CDR3 protein. This sample has about 650,000 distinct CDR3 sequences, with 52% found just once. Sequenced input: blood. The receptors come from an elderly woman in good health.

The chain carries TRBV10-3 and TRBJ1-5, with D perhaps TRBD1 (6 bases). The CDR3 runs to 16 residues. CDR1 is ENHRY and CDR2 is SYGVKD in the germline V gene. V dropped 6 bases and J dropped 2 bases, with 17 bases sitting between them. CDR3 bases: TGTGCCATCAGCGCCGCAACAGGGCGGGGCAATCAGCCCCAGCATTTT. This translates into CAISAATGRGNQPQHF.

This clonotype has more than one count but fewer than ten. This chain uses TRBV28 with TRBJ1-5, with 9 nucleotides matching TRBD1. The V gene's germline CDR1 is MDHEN and CDR2 SYDVKM. Germline trimming cut 8 bases from V and 0 bases from J; bases unmatched to any gene: 8. The CDR3 extends over 16 amino acids. CDR3 nucleotides: TGTGCCAGCTGGGACAGGGCATCTTATAGCAATCAGCCCCAGCATTTT. Amino acids: CASWDRASYSNQPQHF.

V usage is TRBV6-6 and J usage is TRBJ2-1; 7 bases map to TRBD2. This CDR3 comprises 16 residues. The junction had 8 bases not matched to a gene; V was cut back by 2 bases and J by 4 bases. Germline V gene lookup returns CDR1 MNHNY and CDR2 SVGAGI (reference sequence). Here the CDR3 DNA reads TGTGCCAGCAGTTACGGCGGGGCGGGAGTGTACAATGAGCAGTTCTTC. It translates to CASSYGGAGVYNEQFF.

This chain connects TRBV28 to TRBJ2-3, with 13 positions matching TRBD2. Unmatched junction bases numbered 4, after V lost 5 bases and J lost 2 bases. Germline loops: CDR1 MDHEN, CDR2 SYDVKM. The CDR3 consists of 16 residues. The CDR3 DNA is TGTGCCAGCAGTGCTGGGACTAGCGGGGACACAGATACGCAGTATTTT. Amino acids: CASSAGTSGDTDTQYF.

This clonotype appeared a few times. A much bigger clone sits one base away, suggesting this may be a read error. The gene calls are TRBV6-5 and TRBJ1-1; D is ambiguous. The CDR3 is 13 amino acids. CDR1 and CDR2 from the germline V gene are MNHEY and SVGAGI. CDR3 sequence (DNA): TGTGCCAGCAGTGACTCTCGGCAGACTGAAGCTTTCTTT. Translated, it gives CASSDSRQTEAFF.

As concerns this clonotype: A much larger clone lies one base from this, so it may be a read error. The chain employs TRBV3-1 and TRBJ2-3, with 7 bases lining up with TRBD1. The ends lost 4 bases at V and 5 bases at J; junction bases unmatched: 9. Germline loops: CDR1 LGHDT, CDR2 YNNKEL (reference sequence). There are 15 residues in the CDR3. CDR3: CASSLRDSCRDTQYF. For the CDR3, the DNA is TGTGCCAGCAGCCTCCGGGACAGTTGTCGAGATACGCAGTATTTT.

For this clonotype: One base away lies a much larger clone, so this may be a sequencing read error. This sequence joins TRBV29-1 and TRBJ2-7; no firm D call. The last part of the DNA fits TRBJ2-5 better; the J call may be wrong. Germline lookup yields CDR1 SQVTM and CDR2 ANQGSEA. This CDR3 has 11 residues. The CDR3 region is CSGGDSETQYF. The CDR3, as DNA: TGCAGCGGTGGGGATTCTGAGACCCAGTACTTC.

This clonotype has at least ten counts. The V call is TRBV12-3 or TRBV12-4, the J call TRBJ2-1; D gene uncertain. This CDR3 is built from 11 residues. Trimming pared 5 bases from V and 10 bases from J, leaving 9 bases between. The CDR3 bases are TGTGCCAGCAGTCCTTCCGGGGAGCAGTTCTTC. Translated, it gives CASSPSGEQFF.

As regards this clonotype: A much larger clone differs from this one at a single base, so this may be a read error. V usage is TRBV4-1 and J usage is TRBJ2-3; D unclear. Per the germline V gene, CDR1 is MGHRA and CDR2 is YSYEKL. The CDR3 contains 15 residues. CDR3 coding DNA: TGCGCCAACAGCCTCGCCGCCTTACCCGGTGTTACGCAGTATTTT. This sequence encodes CANSLAALPGVTQYF.